These 19 T cell receptor beta chains came from one sample sequenced in a study of blood T cell repertoires in COVID-19. Generated by immunoSEQ multiplex PCR, the TCRdb table keeps only in-frame clones and is missing some. Found here are over 35,000 clones, about 85% of them singletons; the top ten hold approximately 40%. Sequenced input: peripheral blood. The receptors shown here come from a man between 60 and 75 years old with active or convalescent COVID-19.

The rearrangement uses TRBV19 and TRBJ1-2, with D maybe TRBD1 (6 bases). The CDR3 loop spans 15 amino acids. CDR1 and CDR2 from the germline V gene are LNHDA and SQIVND (reference sequence). Deletions cut 6 bases from V and 8 bases from J, with 22 bases between. CDR3: CASSTTGGPLRGYTF. The CDR3 DNA follows: TGTGCCAGTAGCACCACCGGGGGGCCCCTCCGCGGCTACACCTTC.

This clone was seen only a few times. The gene calls are TRBV4-1 and TRBJ1-2; a weak D match, TRBD1 (6 bases). Between the trimmed V and J ends, which lost 1 base and 3 bases, there was a span of 9 bases. Germline CDR1 is MGHRA and CDR2 is YSYEKL. There are 14 residues in the CDR3. The CDR3 spells CASSQVNRDYGYTF. The CDR3 region has the DNA TGCGCCAGCAGCCAAGTCAACAGGGACTATGGCTACACCTTC.

The V and J genes are TRBV25-1 and TRBJ2-4; 7 nucleotides match TRBD2. The CDR3 contains 15 residues. The V gene end was trimmed by 8 bases and the J gene end by 0 bases; junction bases not matched to a gene: 7. CDR1 is MGHDK and CDR2 is SYGVNS in the germline V gene. The CDR3 coding sequence is TGTGCCAGCGGGGGGGATCAAATAGCCAAAAACATTCAGTACTTC. This codes for CASGGDQIAKNIQYF.

The V call is TRBV7-9, the J call TRBJ2-1; 8 bases map to TRBD1. The germline V gene has CDR1 SEHNR and CDR2 FQNEAQ (reference sequence). Unmatched junction bases numbered 11, after V lost 3 bases and J lost 7 bases. The CDR3 spans 16 residues. DNA for the CDR3: TGTGCCAGCAGCTTCAGTATCGGTCAGGGGGCAAATGAGCAGTTCTTC. As protein: CASSFSIGQGANEQFF.

This chain links TRBV10-3 with TRBJ2-2, with D tentatively TRBD1 (6 bases). Germline V gene lookup returns CDR1 ENHRY and CDR2 SYGVKD. The length of the CDR3 is 16 residues. Between the trimmed V and J ends, which lost 6 bases and 1 base, there was a span of 15 bases. The CDR3 spells CAIRQGLTENTGELFF. DNA for the CDR3: TGTGCCATCAGACAGGGATTAACGGAGAACACCGGGGAGCTGTTTTTT.

The V gene is TRBV1, the J gene TRBJ2-7; TRBD2 reflects the table's D call only, with no check against the DNA. TRBV1 is given as a pseudogene. This CDR3 is built from 15 residues. CDR3 DNA: TGCACCAGCAGCCAAGACGTCGCGGGCCCCTACGAGCAGTACGTC. It codes for CTSSQDVAGPYEQYV.

The rearrangement uses TRBV4-3 and TRBJ1-2; D is ambiguous. CDR1 and CDR2 (germline): LGHNA, YSLEER. Trimming took off 1 base at V and 3 bases at J, with 12 bases between the two ends. The CDR3 contains 15 residues. CDR3 bases: TGCGCCAGCAGCCAAGGGGCCCTTTATGACTATGGCTACACCTTC. It specifies CASSQGALYDYGYTF.

The rearrangement uses TRBV5-1 and TRBJ2-5, with TRBD2 identical over 7 bases. The CDR3 has 15 amino acids. With 3 bases clipped from V and 5 bases from J, the junction kept 10 bases outside the gene matches. Germline V lookup: CDR1 SGHRS, CDR2 YFSETQ. CDR3 coding DNA: TGCGCCAGCAGCTCCTCCTGGGGGGGGTTGGAGACCCAGTACTTC. Translation gives CASSSSWGGLETQYF.

CDR3: CASSLKGSGELFF. CDR3 nucleotide sequence: TGTGCCAGCAGTTTAAAGGGGTCCGGGGAGCTGTTTTTT. The rearrangement uses TRBV12-3 or TRBV12-4 and TRBJ2-2; a weak D match, TRBD1 (5 bases). The CDR3 loop spans 13 amino acids. Trimming pared 2 bases from V and 6 bases from J, leaving 7 bases between.

The chain is built from TRBV3-1 (or the pseudogene TRBV3-2) and TRBJ2-1; 9 nucleotides agree with TRBD1. Losses at the gene ends were 5 bases for V and 7 bases for J; bases not matched to a gene: 12. The germline CDR1 and CDR2 sequences are LGHDT and YNNKEL (reference sequence). The CDR3 loop spans 16 amino acids. CDR3 coding DNA: TGTGCCAGCAGCAGGCAACAGGGGGCAGCGGCGAATGAGCAGTTCTTC. It yields the protein CASSRQQGAAANEQFF.

This clone has only one observation. This chain links TRBV18 with TRBJ1-3; 7 bases fit TRBD1. This CDR3 spans 15 amino acids. Germline V gene data show CDR1 as KGHSH and CDR2 as LQKENI. V dropped 8 bases and J dropped 0; count of bases not matched to a gene: 7. CDR3 coding DNA: TGTGCCAGCACGCGGGACAGCACCTCTGGAAACACCATATATTTT. Protein product: CASTRDSTSGNTIYF.

This sequence joins TRBV5-1 and TRBJ1-3; TRBD1 might be the D (6 bases). V was clipped by 4 bases and J by 4 bases, with 12 bases between them. Per germline, CDR1 SGHRS and CDR2 YFSETQ. This CDR3 spans 14 amino acids. Here the CDR3 DNA reads TGCGCCAGCAGCCCGGGGGGCGAAGGAAACACCATATATTTT. Amino acid sequence: CASSPGGEGNTIYF.

This sequence joins TRBV29-1 and TRBJ2-1; 9 bases align to TRBD1. CDR1 is SQVTM, CDR2 ANQGSEA, per germline. J lost 4 bases, V lost 3 bases, and 4 bases had no gene match. The CDR3 totals 14 residues. CDR3 DNA sequence: TGCAGCGTTGAGGGGACAGGGATATACAATGAGCAGTTCTTC. As protein: CSVEGTGIYNEQFF.

Written as DNA, the CDR3 is TGCGCCAGCAGCGGGGGACAGCCCTACAATGAGCAGTTCTTC. Translation: CASSGGQPYNEQFF. The V call is TRBV5-1, the J call TRBJ2-1; 7 positions agree with TRBD1. Germline CDR1 is SGHRS and CDR2 is YFSETQ. V was clipped by 4 bases and J by 2 bases; unmatched bases: 3. The CDR3 is 14 amino acids.

The V gene is TRBV27, the J gene TRBJ2-5; no clear D gene. Germline V lookup: CDR1 MNHEY, CDR2 SMNVEV (reference sequence). Trimming took 8 bases from V and 5 from J, leaving 12 bases between them. There are 12 residues in the CDR3. The CDR3 DNA follows: TGTGCCAGCGGGCTGCACCGGGAGACCCAGTACTTC. This sequence encodes CASGLHRETQYF.

The rearrangement links TRBV5-1 to TRBJ1-3; unclear D gene. In germline, CDR1 is SGHRS, CDR2 YFSETQ. The CDR3 has 16 residues. The V gene lost 0 bases and the J gene lost 4 bases, with 14 bases spanning the gap. Here the CDR3 DNA reads TGCGCCAGCAGCTTGGTTTCGGGGTCGGAGGGAAACACCATATATTTT. It is translated as CASSLVSGSEGNTIYF.

CDR3 amino acids: CASSLATGMNTEAFF. The CDR3 DNA follows: TGTGCCAGCAGCTTAGCAACGGGAATGAACACTGAAGCTTTCTTT. The chain has TRBV7-9 and TRBJ1-1; D gene unclear. CDR3 size: 15 residues. Germline values: CDR1 SEHNR, CDR2 FQNEAQ (reference sequence). The ends were cut back, 0 bases at V and 0 bases at J, with 8 bases in the middle.

This clone was seen more than once but under ten times. The gene calls are TRBV2 and TRBJ2-5; TRBD1 aligns across 7 bases. V shed 6 bases and J 0 bases; nucleotides not matched to a gene: 4. This CDR3 is built from 14 residues. Looked up from germline, CDR1 is SNHLY and CDR2 is FYNNEI. This chain's CDR3 is CASSSDRYQETQYF. CDR3 nucleotides: TGTGCCAGCAGCTCGGACAGGTACCAAGAGACCCAGTACTTC.

This chain joins TRBV6-5 and TRBJ1-5, with 8 nucleotides matching TRBD1. Per the germline V gene, CDR1 is MNHEY and CDR2 is SVGAGI. J gave up 2 bases and V 6 bases, and 0 bases lay outside the gene matches. CDR3 size: 13 residues. CDR3 coding DNA: TGTGCCAGCAGGACAGGGGGCAATCAGCCCCAGCATTTT. Translation gives CASRTGGNQPQHF.